The following is a TCR beta chain sequence with its context. The antigen is unknown. The data stem from a study of cytomegalovirus exposure and HLA in healthy donors. Study-level results: High specificity and sensitivity for cytomegalovirus status were reported for the classifier.

CDR3 size: 15 residues. PCR employed 60 Vbeta and 13 Jbeta primers. Only in-frame clones appear in the TCRdb table, and some are missing; sequencing was by immunoSEQ multiplex PCR. The profile shows fewer than 250,000 clones, more than 65% of them singletons. The sample was PBMCs. This TCR was recovered from a woman aged 25 to 45 in good health and CMV-seropositive. The rearrangement uses TRBV7-5 and TRBJ2-5; the table's D call, TRBD2, has no DNA check behind it. TRBV7-5 is a pseudogene. The DNA of the CDR3 is TGTGCCAGAAGCTTAGGGACTAGCGGGGAAGAGACCCAGTACTTC. This translates into CARSLGTSGEETQYF.